The 27 T cell receptor beta chains listed next were all sequenced from one sample in a study of cytomegalovirus exposure and HLA in healthy donors. The study ran its PCR with 60 Vbeta and 13 Jbeta primers. The table came from immunoSEQ multiplex PCR; TCRdb's copy has only in-frame clones and leaves some out. The data hold approximately 81,000 clones, with roughly 84% observed a single time. Sequencing was carried out using PBMCs. Every receptor here comes from a woman aged 45-60 years in good health and CMV-seronegative.

The genes are TRBV15 and TRBJ2-1, with D perhaps TRBD2 (6 bases). The germline V and J ends were trimmed by 5 bases and 4 bases, with 9 bases remaining between them. This CDR3 is built from 13 residues. Germline V CDR1 and CDR2: LNHNV, YYDKDF (reference sequence). CDR3 in DNA: TGTGCCACCAGCCCGGAGGGGTACAATGAGCAGTTCTTC. Translation: CATSPEGYNEQFF.

V and J are TRBV27 and TRBJ1-1, with D hard to call. The CDR3 is 14 amino acids. The germline V gene has CDR1 MNHEY and CDR2 SMNVEV (reference sequence). The V gene lost 3 bases and the J gene lost 4 bases, with 12 bases spanning the gap. The CDR3 DNA is TGTGCCAGCAGTTTTACTGGAGGAGTCACTGAAGCTTTCTTT. As protein: CASSFTGGVTEAFF.

The V and J genes are TRBV5-5 and TRBJ1-5, with 7 bases lining up with TRBD1. V was clipped by 0 bases and J by 5 bases; unmatched bases: 5. The CDR3 is 15 amino acids. Germline values: CDR1 SGHKS, CDR2 YYEKEE (reference sequence). DNA for the CDR3: TGTGCCAGCAGCTTGGAAGGGACAGATTATCAGCCCCAGCATTTT. Protein: CASSLEGTDYQPQHF.

This chain connects TRBV27 to TRBJ1-2; D remains unclear. V was shortened by 3 bases and J by 1 base, with 6 bases between the two germline ends. The germline V gene encodes CDR1 MNHEY and CDR2 SMNVEV (reference sequence). The CDR3 loop spans 13 amino acids. DNA for the CDR3: TGTGCCAGCAGTTTTACGGGTAACTATGGCTACACCTTC. Residues: CASSFTGNYGYTF.

The chain employs TRBV5-1 and TRBJ1-4; TRBD1 agrees at 9 bases. The germline V gene has CDR1 SGHRS and CDR2 YFSETQ. The CDR3 extends over 15 amino acids. The V gene end was trimmed by 4 bases and the J gene end by 8 bases; junction bases not matched to a gene: 9. CDR3 sequence reads: CASSPMGTGREKLFF. CDR3 in DNA: TGCGCCAGCAGCCCTATGGGGACAGGGCGCGAAAAACTGTTTTTT.

This clone was recorded a few times. One junction end does not reproduce the germline sequence, and a read error may be involved. The chain recombines TRBV7-7 with TRBJ2-3, with D possibly being TRBD1 (6 bases). The CDR3 covers 13 residues. CDR1 is SSHAT and CDR2 is FNYEAQ in the germline V gene (reference sequence). The CDR3 nucleotides read TGTGCTAGCAGCCTTGACAGGACCGATACGCAGTATTTT. Protein sequence: CASSLDRTDTQYF.

V is TRBV14 and J is TRBJ2-3, with D maybe TRBD2 (5 bases). Trimming removed 1 base at V and 2 bases at J, with 13 bases between. The CDR3 contains 16 residues. CDR1 is SGHDN and CDR2 is FVKESK in the germline V gene. DNA for the CDR3: TGTGCCAGCAGCCAAGGAGGGTGGCCTGCCACAGATACGCAGTATTTT. Translated: CASSQGGWPATDTQYF. The full variable domain, completed using reference TRBV14 and TRBJ2-3, is EAGVTQFPSHSVIEKGQTVTLRCDPISGHDNLYWYRRVMGKEIKFLLHFVKESKQDESGMPNNRFLAERTGGTYSTLKVQPAELEDSGVYFCASSQGGWPATDTQYFGPGTRLTVL.

This clone was detected once. This chain joins TRBV6-5 and TRBJ2-7, with D perhaps TRBD1 (6 bases). This CDR3 spans 13 amino acids. Germline values: CDR1 MNHEY, CDR2 SVGAGI. V was trimmed by 0 bases and J by 3 bases, leaving 6 bases between them. CDR3 DNA: TGTGCCAGCAGTTACTCCAGGGGCTACGAGCAGTACTTC. It yields the protein CASSYSRGYEQYF.

CDR3 in DNA: TGTGCCAGCAGCATACAGGGACCAGTGAACACTGAAGCTTTCTTT. Protein sequence: CASSIQGPVNTEAFF. The V call is TRBV4-2, the J call TRBJ1-1; weak D call: TRBD1 (6 bases). Trimming shortened V by 5 bases and J by 0 bases, and 13 bases separated the two germline ends. Germline V CDR1 and CDR2: LGHNA, YNFKEQ. The CDR3 spans 15 residues.

The gene calls are TRBV7-9 and TRBJ1-2; TRBD1 agrees at 11 bases. The V gene's germline CDR1 is SEHNR and CDR2 FQNEAQ (reference sequence). Trimming took 5 bases from V and 2 from J; bases not matched to a gene: 13. There are 18 residues in the CDR3. The CDR3 DNA follows: TGTGCCAGCAGCCTACCAAGGGGGGGACAGGGGGACAACTATGGCTACACCTTC. This translates into CASSLPRGGQGDNYGYTF.

This chain connects TRBV6-5 to TRBJ2-1; possibly TRBD1 for D (6 bases). Germline V gene lookup returns CDR1 MNHEY and CDR2 SVGAGI. Deletions cut 2 bases from V and 10 bases from J, with 12 bases between. This CDR3 spans 13 amino acids. In nucleotides, the CDR3 is TGTGCCAGCAGTTACCCCAGGGGCCGGGAGCAGTTCTTC. Translated: CASSYPRGREQFF.

J is TRBJ1-5 and V is TRBV28; D is undetermined. V dropped 2 bases and J dropped 6 bases, with 8 bases sitting between them. CDR1 and CDR2 from the germline V gene are MDHEN and SYDVKM. This CDR3 has 13 residues. The CDR3 nucleotides are TGTGCCAGCAGTTTACGGGTTAGTCAGCCCCAGCATTTT. This gives the protein CASSLRVSQPQHF.

The table lists this clone with a few counts. The genes are TRBV6-5 and TRBJ2-3; D is possibly TRBD1 (5 bases). With 0 bases removed from V and 5 bases from J, the gap between germline ends came to 12 bases. CDR1 MNHEY and CDR2 SVGAGI come from the germline V gene. CDR3 length equals 15 residues. CDR3 in amino acids: CASSYSLVTEDTQYF. CDR3 nucleotides: TGTGCCAGCAGTTACTCGCTAGTGACAGAAGATACGCAGTATTTT.

This chain uses TRBV19 with TRBJ1-1; D remains unclear. Germline V gene sequence: CDR1 LNHDA, CDR2 SQIVND (reference sequence). This CDR3 has 13 amino acids. Trimming took off 5 bases at V and 1 base at J, with 8 bases between the two ends. As DNA, the CDR3 is TGTGCCAGTAGTGACAACAGGAACACTGAAGCTTTCTTT. It specifies CASSDNRNTEAFF.

The CDR3 is CASSTTSGRARTGELFF. CDR3 DNA sequence: TGTGCCAGCAGCACAACTAGCGGGAGGGCCAGGACCGGGGAGCTGTTTTTT. The gene calls are TRBV7-6 and TRBJ2-2; 13 bases fit TRBD2. The CDR3 is 17 residues long. The V and J ends lost 5 bases and 5 bases, in that order; junction bases with no gene match: 8. From germline, CDR1 is SGHVS and CDR2 FNYEAQ.

The chain employs TRBV28 and TRBJ2-7; D unresolved. V was cut by 7 bases and J by 4 bases, with 8 bases left in between. Looked up from germline, CDR1 is MDHEN and CDR2 is SYDVKM. The CDR3 is 11 amino acids. CDR3 sequence reads: CASTRLYEQYF. CDR3 sequence (DNA): TGTGCCAGCACCCGACTGTACGAGCAGTACTTC.

This clone has only a few counts. The J gene is TRBJ2-5, the V gene TRBV2; 15 bases fit TRBD2. This CDR3 contains 19 residues. The J segment lost 0 bases and the V segment lost 6 bases, leaving 11 bases of the junction unmatched. Germline CDR1 SNHLY, CDR2 FYNNEI. In nucleotides, the CDR3 is TGTGCCAGCAGCGCACAAACCCGGACTAGCGGGAGGGACCAAGAGACCCAGTACTTC. It yields the protein CASSAQTRTSGRDQETQYF.

This clone was counted between two and nine times. The chain combines TRBV7-9 with TRBJ1-2; 9 bases are a match to TRBD1. Germline values: CDR1 SEHNR, CDR2 FQNEAQ (reference sequence). Trimming removed 1 base from V and 3 bases from J; junction bases left unmatched: 6. There are 16 residues in the CDR3. CDR3 DNA: TGTGCCAGCAGCTTAGGGGGGGACAGGGCTCACTATGGCTACACCTTC. Amino acid sequence: CASSLGGDRAHYGYTF. Full variable domain (rest looked up from reference TRBV7-9 and TRBJ1-2): DTGVSQNPRHKITKRGQNVTFRCDPISEHNRLYWYRQTLGQGPEFLTYFQNEAQLEKSRLLSDRFSAERPKGSFSTLEIQRTEQGDSAMYLCASSLGGDRAHYGYTFGSGTRLTVV.

This sequence joins TRBV18 and TRBJ2-3; D is unclear. V was cut by 2 bases and J by 0 bases, with 9 bases left in between. This CDR3 spans 15 amino acids. CDR1 and CDR2 from the germline V gene are KGHSH and LQKENI. The CDR3: CASSPGRSSTDTQYF. DNA for the CDR3: TGTGCCAGCTCACCAGGTCGGTCCAGCACAGATACGCAGTATTTT.

The chain links TRBV5-6 to TRBJ2-1, with a tentative D call TRBD1 (5 bases). The germline V gene encodes CDR1 SGHDT and CDR2 YYEEEE. CDR3 length: 17 residues. V lost 3 bases and J 0 bases, leaving 16 bases between the germline ends. As DNA, the CDR3 is TGTGCCAGCAGCTCCCAAACAGGTCAGAGCTCCTACAATGAGCAGTTCTTC. This translates into CASSSQTGQSSYNEQFF.

The rearrangement joins TRBV19 to TRBJ2-5, with D uncertain. The better agreement between TRBJ2-7 and the DNA end casts doubt on the J call. CDR1 LNHDA and CDR2 SQIVND come from the germline V gene (reference sequence). This CDR3 region has 14 residues. The CDR3 nucleotides are TGTGCCAGTAGTTTTTCAGGCAACACCTACGAGCAGTACTTC. Translation: CASSFSGNTYEQYF.

This chain connects TRBV4-3 to TRBJ1-5, with a tentative D call TRBD1 (6 bases). CDR3 length: 21 residues. CDR1 and CDR2 (germline): LGHNA, YSLEER. V was clipped by 4 bases and J by 2 bases, with 30 bases between them. CDR3: CASSPQIQGNIGWAGNQPQHF. For the CDR3, the DNA is TGCGCCAGCAGCCCCCAGATTCAGGGGAACATAGGTTGGGCGGGCAATCAGCCCCAGCATTTT.

The rearrangement joins TRBV5-1 to TRBJ2-3; D unclear. The CDR3 length is 12 residues. The germline gives CDR1 SGHRS, CDR2 YFSETQ. V was cut by 5 bases and J by 2 bases, with 6 bases left in between. CDR3 loop: CASSRDTDTQYF. The CDR3 DNA reads as TGCGCCAGCAGTAGAGACACAGATACGCAGTATTTT.

The chain combines TRBV2 with TRBJ2-3; 7 nucleotides line up with TRBD1. Germline V gene data show CDR1 as SNHLY and CDR2 as FYNNEI. The CDR3 is 15 amino acids. The trim removed 4 bases at V and 2 bases at J, leaving 6 bases unmatched. CDR3 sequence reads: CASSVGDSSTDTQYF. In DNA form, the CDR3 reads TGTGCCAGCAGTGTAGGGGACAGTTCCACAGATACGCAGTATTTT.

The genes are TRBV6-1 and TRBJ2-5, with 7 bases matching TRBD1. The V gene end was trimmed by 5 bases and the J gene end by 4 bases; junction bases not matched to a gene: 4. Germline V gives CDR1 MNHNS, CDR2 SASEGT. This CDR3 contains 13 residues. The CDR3 nucleotides read TGTGCCAGCAGTACAGGGGTGGGAGAGACCCAGTACTTC. Protein: CASSTGVGETQYF.

V is TRBV5-1 and J is TRBJ1-2; D remains ambiguous. This CDR3 region has 13 residues. Trimming took 0 bases from V and 2 from J, leaving 5 bases between them. Germline V lookup: CDR1 SGHRS, CDR2 YFSETQ. The CDR3 reads CASSLATNYGYTF. Written as DNA, the CDR3 is TGCGCCAGCAGCTTGGCCACAAACTATGGCTACACCTTC. Combining the CDR3 with reference TRBV5-1 and TRBJ1-2 gives the whole variable domain KAGVTQTPRYLIKTRGQQVTLSCSPISGHRSVSWYQQTPGQGLQFLFEYFSETQRNKGNFPGRFSGRQFSNSRSEMNVSTLELGDSALYLCASSLATNYGYTFGSGTRLTVV.

The rearrangement links TRBV4-3 to TRBJ2-2; no reliable D call. Trimming removed 0 bases at V and 1 base at J, with 9 bases between. Per germline, CDR1 LGHNA and CDR2 YSLEER. The CDR3 runs 16 residues. CDR3 sequence (DNA): TGCGCCAGCAGCCAAGATAGCACCCTGAACACCGGGGAGCTGTTTTTT. The encoded protein is CASSQDSTLNTGELFF.